Below are 32 T cell receptor beta chains sequenced from a single sample in a study of STAT5B mutations in CD4+ large granular lymphocyte leukemia. Sequencing used immunoSEQ multiplex PCR; TCRdb keeps in-frame clones, though not all of them. This sample carries more than 30,000 clones, 69% of them seen once, and the ten largest clones take around 2.5%. The sample comprised CD4+ T cells from blood buffy coats. The receptors were sampled from a human donor in good health.

The rearrangement joins TRBV2 to TRBJ2-7, with 11 bases aligning to TRBD1. This CDR3 has 15 amino acids. Germline-derived CDR1 and CDR2 are SNHLY and FYNNEI. J gave up 3 bases and V 6 bases, and 7 bases lay outside the gene matches. The CDR3 region has the DNA TGTGCCAGCAGGGGTGGGACAGGGGGTAACTACGAGCAGTACTTC. This sequence encodes CASRGGTGGNYEQYF.

This clone has only one observation. The chain uses TRBV2 and TRBJ1-3; D is undetermined. V dropped 6 bases and J dropped 0 bases, with 9 bases sitting between them. This CDR3 has 14 residues. Per germline, CDR1 SNHLY and CDR2 FYNNEI. This CDR3 reads CASRQQSSGNTIYF. The DNA for the CDR3 is TGTGCCAGCAGGCAACAGAGCTCTGGAAACACCATATATTTT.

The rearrangement joins TRBV5-1 to TRBJ1-2; 9 bases align to TRBD1. The CDR3 is 14 residues long. Germline lookup yields CDR1 SGHRS and CDR2 YFSETQ. V lost 0 bases, J lost 7 bases, and 4 bases stayed unmatched. The CDR3 nucleotides are TGCGCCAGCAGCTTGGGGCGGGACAGGGCTGGCTACACCTTC. Protein sequence: CASSLGRDRAGYTF.

This clone was observed a handful of times. The J gene is TRBJ1-2, the V gene TRBV7-9; D not certain. The CDR3 totals 13 residues. V dropped 0 bases and J dropped 6 bases, with 8 bases sitting between them. Germline V lookup: CDR1 SEHNR, CDR2 FQNEAQ (reference sequence). The CDR3: CASSLAGAHGYTF. The CDR3 nucleotides are TGTGCCAGCAGCTTAGCGGGAGCCCATGGCTACACCTTC. Combining the CDR3 with reference TRBV7-9 and TRBJ1-2 gives the whole variable domain DTGVSQNPRHKITKRGQNVTFRCDPISEHNRLYWYRQTLGQGPEFLTYFQNEAQLEKSRLLSDRFSAERPKGSFSTLEIQRTEQGDSAMYLCASSLAGAHGYTFGSGTRLTVV.

The chain combines TRBV6-6 with TRBJ2-2, with 7 bases that match TRBD2. The CDR3 contains 14 residues. J gave up 5 bases and V 7 bases, and 7 bases lay outside the gene matches. The V gene's germline CDR1 is MNHNY and CDR2 SVGAGI (reference sequence). CDR3 in amino acids: CASTARRGTGELFF. CDR3 nucleotides: TGTGCCAGCACCGCCCGGCGGGGGACCGGGGAGCTGTTTTTT.

V gene TRBV28 combines with J gene TRBJ2-7; 7 bases are a match to TRBD1. The CDR3 has 13 amino acids. Germline CDR1 MDHEN, CDR2 SYDVKM. The junction had 8 bases not matched to a gene; V was cut back by 5 bases and J by 7 bases. CDR3: CASSRSGQVEQYF. CDR3 bases: TGTGCCAGCAGTCGGTCAGGACAGGTTGAGCAGTACTTC.

The chain has TRBV18 and TRBJ1-5, with D maybe TRBD1 (5 bases). The germline V gene encodes CDR1 KGHSH and CDR2 LQKENI. The CDR3 contains 15 residues. V lost 3 bases and J lost 0, with 9 bases in between. CDR3 sequence: CASSPGRASNQPQHF. The CDR3 DNA sequence: TGTGCCAGCTCACCCGGCAGGGCTAGCAATCAGCCCCAGCATTTT.

The genes are TRBV14 and TRBJ2-5, with 7 nucleotides matching TRBD1. This CDR3 is 15 amino acids long. Germline loops: CDR1 SGHDN, CDR2 FVKESK. V lost 3 bases to trimming and J lost 7 bases; unmatched junction nucleotides: 11. The CDR3 DNA is TGTGCCAGCAGCCAGCACCAGGGGGTGGTTTGGACCCAGTACTTC. Translated: CASSQHQGVVWTQYF.

V usage is TRBV5-5 and J usage is TRBJ1-2; possible D gene TRBD1, 5 bases. CDR3 length: 13 residues. Germline CDR1 reads SGHKS; CDR2 reads YYEKEE (reference sequence). The V gene lost 4 bases and the J gene lost 4 bases, with 11 bases spanning the gap. The CDR3 nucleotides are TGTGCCAGCAGCCTACCGGGGCCCTATGGCTACACCTTC. Translating gives CASSLPGPYGYTF.

V usage is TRBV5-4 and J usage is TRBJ2-5; perhaps TRBD1 as D (5 bases). The germline gives CDR1 SGHNT, CDR2 YYREEE (reference sequence). The V gene lost 2 bases and the J gene lost 5 bases, with 13 bases spanning the gap. The CDR3 length is 14 residues. The CDR3 DNA reads as TGTGCCAGCAGCTTCCCAGGGTCAGCGGAGACCCAGTACTTC. It encodes CASSFPGSAETQYF.

The gene calls are TRBV19 and TRBJ1-2; possible D gene TRBD1, 6 bases. The length of the CDR3 is 15 residues. CDR1 and CDR2 (germline): LNHDA, SQIVND (reference sequence). Trimming pared 6 bases from V and 4 bases from J, leaving 18 bases between. As DNA, the CDR3 is TGTGCCAGTAGCCCCGGGGGCCAGATAAGCTATGGCTACACCTTC. Amino acid sequence: CASSPGGQISYGYTF.

The chain has TRBV9 and TRBJ2-1; 7 bases agree with TRBD2. The CDR3 contains 15 residues. The V gene's germline CDR1 is SGDLS and CDR2 YYNGEE. V dropped 2 bases and J dropped 4; count of bases not matched to a gene: 6. The CDR3 region has the DNA TGTGCCAGCAGCGTGGGGGGGATAATTTACAATGAGCAGTTCTTC. Amino acid sequence: CASSVGGIIYNEQFF. Looking up the rest from reference TRBV9 and TRBJ2-1 gives the full variable domain: DSGVTQTPKHLITATGQRVTLRCSPRSGDLSVYWYQQSLDQGLQFLIQYYNGEERAKGNILERFSAQQFPDLHSELNLSSLELGDSALYFCASSVGGIIYNEQFFGPGTRLTVL.

A single count supports this clone. V and J are TRBV7-6 and TRBJ2-5, with D unresolved. The CDR3 covers 12 residues. V dropped 5 bases and J dropped 5 bases, with 9 bases sitting between them. Germline V gene sequence: CDR1 SGHVS, CDR2 FNYEAQ. The CDR3 DNA is TGTGCCAGCAGCCGACCCTTGGAGACCCAGTACTTC. As protein: CASSRPLETQYF. The full variable domain, completed using reference TRBV7-6 and TRBJ2-5, is GAGVSQSPRYKVTKRGQDVALRCDPISGHVSLYWYRQALGQGPEFLTYFNYEAQQDKSGLPNDRFSAERPEGSISTLTIQRTEQRDSAMYRCASSRPLETQYFGPGTRLLVL.

The chain employs TRBV28 and TRBJ2-3; D not resolved. Deletions cut 3 bases from V and 6 bases from J, with 4 bases between. Germline-derived CDR1 and CDR2 are MDHEN and SYDVKM. CDR3 length: 11 amino acids. The CDR3 nucleotides are TGTGCCAGCAGTTTTCGGGATACGCAGTATTTT. Protein: CASSFRDTQYF.

The chain carries TRBV21-1 and TRBJ1-5. TRBV21-1 is termed a pseudogene. This CDR3 region has 15 residues. The CDR3 DNA is TGTCCCTTTATTAGACGTGGGCGGGTTGATCAGCCCCAGCATTTT. Translated, it gives CPFIRRGRVDQPQHF.

The V and J genes are TRBV7-2 and TRBJ1-3, with 7 positions matching TRBD1. CDR3 length: 15 residues. The J segment lost 2 bases and the V segment lost 1 base, leaving 2 bases of the junction unmatched. Germline CDR1 SGHTA, CDR2 FQGNSA. Here the CDR3 DNA reads TGTGCCAGCAGCTTAGGGGGACAGACTGGAAACACCATATATTTT. Translating gives CASSLGGQTGNTIYF.

The V and J genes are TRBV9 and TRBJ2-1; no definite D call. The CDR3 is 17 residues long. Looked up from germline, CDR1 is SGDLS and CDR2 is YYNGEE. Trimming cost V 0 bases and J 0 bases, with 13 bases left between them. The CDR3 region is CASSVGAGAYSYNEQFF. In nucleotides, the CDR3 is TGTGCCAGCAGCGTAGGTGCAGGAGCCTACTCCTACAATGAGCAGTTCTTC.

This clone was recorded a few times. CDR3 protein: CAWMGGGMNTEAFF. The CDR3 DNA reads as TGTGCCTGGATGGGGGGGGGCATGAACACTGAAGCTTTCTTT. The chain recombines TRBV30 with TRBJ1-1; maybe TRBD1 (6 bases). CDR3 length: 14 amino acids. The V gene's germline CDR1 is GTSNPN and CDR2 SVGIG (reference sequence). Deletions cut 4 bases from V and 0 bases from J, with 12 bases between.

The V call is TRBV7-2, the J call TRBJ2-7; 15 bases line up with TRBD2. The junction had 8 bases not matched to a gene; V was cut back by 5 bases and J by 9 bases. This CDR3 comprises 15 residues. Germline loops: CDR1 SGHTA, CDR2 FQGNSA. CDR3 in amino acids: CASSPGLAGGLGQYF. In DNA form, the CDR3 reads TGTGCCAGCAGCCCAGGACTAGCGGGGGGGCTCGGGCAGTACTTC.

The CDR3 region is CASSLRSGGDNEQFF. CDR3 in DNA: TGCGCCAGCAGCTTGCGGTCAGGGGGTGACAATGAGCAGTTCTTC. The V gene is TRBV5-1, the J gene TRBJ2-1; 7 bases fit TRBD1. Trimming removed 1 base from V and 5 bases from J; junction bases left unmatched: 6. In germline, CDR1 is SGHRS, CDR2 YFSETQ. The CDR3 has 15 residues. The entire variable domain, with the rest obtained from reference TRBV5-1 and TRBJ2-1, is as follows: KAGVTQTPRYLIKTRGQQVTLSCSPISGHRSVSWYQQTPGQGLQFLFEYFSETQRNKGNFPGRFSGRQFSNSRSEMNVSTLELGDSALYLCASSLRSGGDNEQFFGPGTRLTVL.

This clone was observed once. The chain uses TRBV5-6 and TRBJ1-1; D possibly corresponds to TRBD1 (5 bases). The CDR3 totals 16 residues. Germline values: CDR1 SGHDT, CDR2 YYEEEE. Trimming removed 2 bases at V and 10 bases at J, with 24 bases between. CDR3 in DNA: TGTGCCAGCAGCTTCGGTGCGGGTTCCGAGGGGATCGTAGCTTTCTTT. It specifies CASSFGAGSEGIVAFF.

The chain uses TRBV6-6 and TRBJ2-1, with 9 bases lining up with TRBD2. This CDR3 comprises 16 residues. The ends lost 2 bases at V and 6 bases at J; junction bases unmatched: 8. Germline V lookup: CDR1 MNHNY, CDR2 SVGAGI (reference sequence). CDR3: CASSYLSGGPTNEQFF. Here the CDR3 DNA reads TGTGCCAGCAGTTACCTTAGCGGGGGCCCGACCAATGAGCAGTTCTTC.

The rearrangement links TRBV19 to TRBJ1-4; perhaps TRBD1 as D (5 bases). The CDR3 spans 17 residues. Germline-derived CDR1 and CDR2 are LNHDA and SQIVND (reference sequence). Trimming took off 5 bases at V and 2 bases at J, with 18 bases between the two ends. CDR3 sequence (DNA): TGTGCCAGTAGTCCCCTTCCCAGGGTGAGGACTAATGAAAAACTGTTTTTT. Translation: CASSPLPRVRTNEKLFF.

The rearrangement links TRBV2 to TRBJ2-3; TRBD1 agrees at 9 bases. The CDR3 covers 14 residues. J was trimmed by 3 bases and V by 5 bases; bases with no gene match: 3. Germline V gives CDR1 SNHLY, CDR2 FYNNEI. CDR3: CASSLDRGTDTQYF. DNA of the CDR3: TGTGCCAGCAGTCTGGACAGGGGTACAGATACGCAGTATTTT.

This chain connects TRBV7-8 to TRBJ2-2; 12 bases are shared with TRBD1. CDR1 is SGHVS, CDR2 FQNEAQ, per germline. With V trimmed by 2 bases and J by 5 bases, 12 bases remained unmatched. The CDR3 loop spans 19 amino acids. The CDR3 DNA reads TGTGCCAGCAGCTTATCCCCCTCGGGGACAGGGGGCAAGACCGGGGAGCTGTTTTTT. It encodes CASSLSPSGTGGKTGELFF.

The chain couples TRBV2 to TRBJ2-3; TRBD1 might be the D (6 bases). This CDR3 spans 15 amino acids. The V end was cut by 3 bases, the J end by 0 bases, with 10 bases between. Germline V gives CDR1 SNHLY, CDR2 FYNNEI. CDR3 amino acids: CASSEAGVSTDTQYF. Here the CDR3 DNA reads TGTGCCAGCAGTGAGGCAGGGGTTAGCACAGATACGCAGTATTTT.

The rearrangement uses TRBV4-1 and TRBJ2-7; possible D gene TRBD2, 7 bases. Trimming cost V 4 bases and J 1 base, with 14 bases left between them. The CDR3 is 15 amino acids. The V gene's germline CDR1 is MGHRA and CDR2 YSYEKL. The chain's CDR3 is CASSRTGGRSYEQYF. CDR3 DNA: TGCGCCAGCAGCCGTACGGGGGGCAGGTCCTACGAGCAGTACTTC.

The chain carries TRBV5-1 and TRBJ2-7; tentatively, D is TRBD2 (5 bases). V was shortened by 0 bases and J by 6 bases, with 10 bases between the two germline ends. From germline, CDR1 is SGHRS and CDR2 YFSETQ. The CDR3 covers 13 residues. The CDR3 nucleotides are TGCGCCAGCAGCTTGGCCGAGGGCACCGAGCAGTACTTC. Translated: CASSLAEGTEQYF. Filled out from reference TRBV5-1 and TRBJ2-7, the complete variable domain reads KAGVTQTPRYLIKTRGQQVTLSCSPISGHRSVSWYQQTPGQGLQFLFEYFSETQRNKGNFPGRFSGRQFSNSRSEMNVSTLELGDSALYLCASSLAEGTEQYFGPGTRLTVT.

The V call is TRBV9, the J call TRBJ1-4; D ambiguous. Trimming removed 3 bases at V and 8 bases at J, with 17 bases between. The CDR3 totals 15 residues. Per the germline V gene, CDR1 is SGDLS and CDR2 is YYNGEE. CDR3 nucleotide sequence: TGTGCCAGCAGCGCTCCCGACAAAGGACCCGAAAAACTGTTTTTT. Its protein product is CASSAPDKGPEKLFF.

V is TRBV19 and J is TRBJ1-3; D possibly corresponds to TRBD1 (5 bases). The CDR3 length is 19 residues. The ends were cut back, 5 bases at V and 0 bases at J, with 23 bases in the middle. CDR1 and CDR2 from the germline V gene are LNHDA and SQIVND (reference sequence). The CDR3: CASSPLGSGLLSSGNTIYF. CDR3 sequence (DNA): TGTGCCAGTAGTCCACTGGGATCGGGACTCCTAAGCTCTGGAAACACCATATATTTT. Drawing the rest from reference TRBV19 and TRBJ1-3, the complete variable domain is DGGITQSPKYLFRKEGQNVTLSCEQNLNHDAMYWYRQDPGQGLRLIYYSQIVNDFQKGDIAEGYSVSREKKESFPLTVTSAQKNPTAFYLCASSPLGSGLLSSGNTIYFGEGSWLTVV.

This clone was detected once. The chain is built from TRBV4-2 and TRBJ2-3, with TRBD2 matching over 12 bases. The CDR3 has 15 amino acids. V dropped 4 bases and J dropped 5; count of bases not matched to a gene: 4. Looked up from germline, CDR1 is LGHNA and CDR2 is YNFKEQ. CDR3 sequence: CASSPLAGGQDTQYF. The CDR3 DNA reads TGTGCCAGCAGCCCTCTAGCGGGGGGGCAAGATACGCAGTATTTT.

The rearrangement joins TRBV9 to TRBJ2-2, with 10 bases fitting TRBD2. V lost 1 base and J lost 7; bases outside the gene matches: 4. Germline V CDR1 and CDR2: SGDLS, YYNGEE. The CDR3 has 15 amino acids. The CDR3 is CASSVKAGGVGELFF. CDR3 in DNA: TGTGCCAGCAGCGTAAAAGCGGGGGGGGTCGGGGAGCTGTTTTTT.